This entry concerns a single T cell receptor (beta chain). Its antigen is still unknown. V was pared by 4 bases and J by 8 bases, with 8 bases of the junction left unmatched. The germline V gene encodes CDR1 MGHRA and CDR2 YSYEKL. This CDR3 spans 15 amino acids. This specimen comes from a study of cytomegalovirus exposure and HLA in healthy donors. Use of 60 Vbeta and 13 Jbeta primers characterized the PCR. Assay: immunoSEQ multiplex PCR; the TCRdb copy retains only in-frame clones and omits some. The table has more than 150,000 clones, 76% seen once. Notes on the study in general: The authors later found TCR association rates varying by HLA locus, with DRB1 most and HLA-C fewest. Whilst most TCR sequences proved rare, a subset of public TCRs occurred across many donors. The study put 150 or so TCR beta chains on its list as cytomegalovirus-associated. The only immune exposure information that was available was CMV serostatus.

J is TRBJ2-1 and V is TRBV4-1; TRBD2 matches at 10 bases. The sequence was collected from a man between 18 and 29 years old in good health and CMV-seronegative. The sample taken for sequencing was PBMCs. The CDR3 DNA reads as TGCGCCAGCAGCCCCAGGCTAGCGGGAGTGGATGAGCAGTTCTTC. Residues: CASSPRLAGVDEQFF.